This entry lists 5 T cell receptor beta chains sequenced from one sample in a study of blood T cell repertoires in COVID-19. Data came from immunoSEQ multiplex PCR; TCRdb stores just in-frame clones and leaves some out. The data contain 60,000 or so clones, just over 70% of them singletons. Material for sequencing was PBMCs or T cells enriched from blood (not recorded which). The receptors stem from a woman in her sixties or seventies who had been exposed to COVID-19.

CDR3 coding DNA: TGCGCCAGGGGGAGGAGGGGCGAAACGAACACTGAAGCTTTCTTT. Its translation is CARGRRGETNTEAFF. The V gene is TRBV5-1, the J gene TRBJ1-1; possibly TRBD1 for D (5 bases). The CDR3 is made up of 15 amino acids. V shed 8 bases and J shed 1 base, with 18 bases lying between them. Germline V lookup: CDR1 SGHRS, CDR2 YFSETQ.

This clone was detected a few times. This chain uses TRBV2 with TRBJ1-5; 10 bases align to TRBD1. Germline V gene data show CDR1 as SNHLY and CDR2 as FYNNEI. J lost 4 bases, V lost 4 bases, and 4 bases had no gene match. The CDR3 has 15 amino acids. The CDR3 DNA sequence: TGTGCCAGCAGTGGGGACAGGGGAAGGAATCAGCCCCAGCATTTT. Protein sequence: CASSGDRGRNQPQHF.

There are a few counts of this clone. The V gene is TRBV7-9, the J gene TRBJ1-1; 10 nucleotides agree with TRBD1. The V segment lost 5 bases and the J segment 5 bases; nucleotides outside the gene matches: 8. The CDR3 contains 15 residues. Germline lookup yields CDR1 SEHNR and CDR2 FQNEAQ (reference sequence). The CDR3 nucleotides read TGTGCCAGCAGCCCACGGGACAGGGGACGGACTGAAGCTTTCTTT. This gives the protein CASSPRDRGRTEAFF.

The V gene is TRBV30, the J gene TRBJ2-7; 15 positions match TRBD2. V trimming: 1 base; J trimming: 6 bases; junction bases outside the gene matches: 1. From germline, CDR1 is GTSNPN and CDR2 SVGIG (reference sequence). The CDR3 has 14 residues. The CDR3 sequence: CAWSGTSGRAEQYF. The CDR3 coding sequence is TGTGCCTGGAGTGGGACTAGCGGGAGGGCCGAGCAGTACTTC.

J is TRBJ2-4 and V is TRBV29-1; 7 nucleotides match TRBD1. The germline CDR1 and CDR2 sequences are SQVTM and ANQGSEA. This CDR3 has 14 residues. V dropped 3 bases and J dropped 8; count of bases not matched to a gene: 10. The CDR3 reads CSVEVDRVGDIQYF. CDR3 nucleotides: TGCAGCGTTGAGGTCGACAGGGTCGGGGACATTCAGTACTTC. The whole variable domain, remainder taken from reference TRBV29-1 and TRBJ2-4, is SAVISQKPSRDICQRGTSLTIQCQVDSQVTMMFWYRQQPGQSLTLIATANQGSEATYESGFVIDKFPISRPNLTFSTLTVSNMSPEDSSIYLCSVEVDRVGDIQYFGAGTRLSVL.